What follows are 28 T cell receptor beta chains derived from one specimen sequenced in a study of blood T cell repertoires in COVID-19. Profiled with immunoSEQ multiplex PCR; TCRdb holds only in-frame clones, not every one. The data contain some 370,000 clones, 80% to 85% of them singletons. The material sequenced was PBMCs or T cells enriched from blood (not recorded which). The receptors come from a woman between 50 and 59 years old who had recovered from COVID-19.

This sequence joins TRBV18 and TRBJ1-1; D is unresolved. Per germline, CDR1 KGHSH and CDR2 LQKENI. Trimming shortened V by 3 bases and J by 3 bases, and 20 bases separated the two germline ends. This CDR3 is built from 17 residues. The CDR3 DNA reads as TGTGCCAGCTCACCTAATGGCGGGGTGTCTATGGACACTGAAGCTTTCTTT. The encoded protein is CASSPNGGVSMDTEAFF.

CDR3 DNA sequence: TGTGCCAGCAGCCAAGATGGCAGCACAGATACGCAGTATTTT. Translation: CASSQDGSTDTQYF. V is TRBV4-2 and J is TRBJ2-3, with D unresolved. CDR1 LGHNA and CDR2 YNFKEQ come from the germline V gene. The CDR3 extends over 14 amino acids. Deletions cut 0 bases from V and 0 bases from J, with 4 bases between.

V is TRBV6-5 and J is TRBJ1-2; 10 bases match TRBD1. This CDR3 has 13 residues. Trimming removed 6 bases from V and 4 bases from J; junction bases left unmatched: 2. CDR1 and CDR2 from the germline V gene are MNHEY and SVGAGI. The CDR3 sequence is CASRGDRGYGYTF. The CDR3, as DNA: TGTGCCAGCAGAGGGGACAGGGGCTATGGCTACACCTTC.

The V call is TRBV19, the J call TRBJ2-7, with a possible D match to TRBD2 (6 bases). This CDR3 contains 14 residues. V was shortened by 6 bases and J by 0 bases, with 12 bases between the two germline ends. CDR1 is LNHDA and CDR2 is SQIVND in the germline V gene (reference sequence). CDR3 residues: CASSWDSSSYEQYF. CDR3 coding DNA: TGTGCCAGTAGCTGGGACTCGAGCTCCTACGAGCAGTACTTC.

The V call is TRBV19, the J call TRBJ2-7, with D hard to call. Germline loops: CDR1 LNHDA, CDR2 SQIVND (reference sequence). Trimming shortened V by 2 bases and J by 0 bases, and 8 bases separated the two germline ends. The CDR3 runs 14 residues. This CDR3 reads CASSILPSSYEQYF. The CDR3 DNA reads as TGTGCCAGTAGTATACTTCCCAGCTCCTACGAGCAGTACTTC.

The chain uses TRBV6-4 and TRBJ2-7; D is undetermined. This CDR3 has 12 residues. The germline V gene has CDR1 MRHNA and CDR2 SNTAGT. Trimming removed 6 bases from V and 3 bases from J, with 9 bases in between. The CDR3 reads CASSPTSYEQYF. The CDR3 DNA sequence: TGTGCCAGCAGCCCAACGAGCTACGAGCAGTACTTC.

The CDR3 region has the DNA TGTGCCGGAAGGGAGGGAAACTATGGCTACACCTTC. The encoded protein is CAGREGNYGYTF. The chain combines TRBV7-9 with TRBJ1-2, with D unclear. Per the germline V gene, CDR1 is SEHNR and CDR2 is FQNEAQ (reference sequence). The CDR3 contains 12 residues. With 11 bases removed from V and 2 bases from J, the gap between germline ends came to 12 bases.

The chain's CDR3 is CASSTYRGNTEAFF. The CDR3, as DNA: TGTGCCAGCAGCACGTACAGGGGGAACACTGAAGCTTTCTTT. The chain links TRBV5-8 to TRBJ1-1; 7 bases are shared with TRBD1. CDR1 and CDR2 (germline): SGHTS, YDEGEE. The trim removed 4 bases at V and 1 base at J, leaving 4 bases unmatched. The CDR3 covers 14 residues.

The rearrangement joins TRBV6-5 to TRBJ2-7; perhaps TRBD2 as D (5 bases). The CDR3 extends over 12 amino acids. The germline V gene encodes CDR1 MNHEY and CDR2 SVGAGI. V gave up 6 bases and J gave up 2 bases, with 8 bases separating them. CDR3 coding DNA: TGTGCCAGCAGCGTACTAGCCTACGAGCAGTACTTC. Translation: CASSVLAYEQYF.

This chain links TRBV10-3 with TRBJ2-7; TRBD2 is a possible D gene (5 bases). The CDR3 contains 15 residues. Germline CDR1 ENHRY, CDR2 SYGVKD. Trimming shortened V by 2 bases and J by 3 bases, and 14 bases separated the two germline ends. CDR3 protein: CAISEPGEGGYEQYF. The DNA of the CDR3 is TGTGCCATCAGTGAGCCCGGTGAGGGCGGCTACGAGCAGTACTTC.

CDR3 protein: CASSFSKTEAFF. CDR3 coding DNA: TGTGCCAGCAGCTTCAGTAAAACTGAAGCTTTCTTT. The V gene is TRBV5-6, the J gene TRBJ1-1, with unresolved D. Trimming removed 2 bases at V and 5 bases at J, with 7 bases between. The CDR3 totals 12 residues. Germline V gene data show CDR1 as SGHDT and CDR2 as YYEEEE.

CDR3 nucleotide sequence: TGTGCCAGCAGTCGACGACAGGTCGGTGCGGGTCAGCCCCAGCATTTT. Its translation: CASSRRQVGAGQPQHF. The V call is TRBV6-6, the J call TRBJ1-5, with D possibly matching TRBD1 (6 bases). This CDR3 comprises 16 residues. Trimming stripped 5 bases from V and 6 bases from J, with 20 bases between. Germline V gene lookup returns CDR1 MNHNY and CDR2 SVGAGI (reference sequence).

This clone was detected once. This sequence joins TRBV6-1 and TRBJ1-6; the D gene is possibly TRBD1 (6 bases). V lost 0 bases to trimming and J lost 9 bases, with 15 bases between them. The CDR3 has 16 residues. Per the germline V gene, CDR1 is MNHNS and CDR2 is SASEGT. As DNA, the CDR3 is TGTGCCAGCAGTGAAGCGCATGGGGGCGTTGGTTCACCCCTCCACTTT. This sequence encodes CASSEAHGGVGSPLHF.

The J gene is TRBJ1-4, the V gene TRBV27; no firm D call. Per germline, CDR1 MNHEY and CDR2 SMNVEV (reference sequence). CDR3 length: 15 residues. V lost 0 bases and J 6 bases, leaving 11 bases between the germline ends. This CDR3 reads CASSLSSQKYEKLFF. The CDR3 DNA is TGTGCCAGCAGTTTATCGTCACAGAAATATGAAAAACTGTTTTTT. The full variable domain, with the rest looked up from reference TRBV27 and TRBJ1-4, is EAQVTQNPRYLITVTGKKLTVTCSQNMNHEYMSWYRQDPGLGLRQIYYSMNVEVTDKGDVPEGYKVSRKEKRNFPLILESPSPNQTSLYFCASSLSSQKYEKLFFGSGTQLSVL.

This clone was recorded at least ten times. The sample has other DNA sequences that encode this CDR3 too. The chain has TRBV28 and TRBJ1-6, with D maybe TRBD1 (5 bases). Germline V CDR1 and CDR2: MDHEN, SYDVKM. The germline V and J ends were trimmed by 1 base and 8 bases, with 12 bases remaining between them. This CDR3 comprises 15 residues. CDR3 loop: CASSLYGRVDSPLHF. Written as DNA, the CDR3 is TGTGCCAGCAGTTTATACGGCAGGGTTGATTCACCCCTCCACTTT.

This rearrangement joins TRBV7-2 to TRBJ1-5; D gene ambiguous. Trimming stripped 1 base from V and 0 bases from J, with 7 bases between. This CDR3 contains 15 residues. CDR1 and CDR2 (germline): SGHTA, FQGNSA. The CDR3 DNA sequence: TGTGCCAGCAGCTTAGACAGATATAGCAATCAGCCCCAGCATTTT. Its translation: CASSLDRYSNQPQHF.

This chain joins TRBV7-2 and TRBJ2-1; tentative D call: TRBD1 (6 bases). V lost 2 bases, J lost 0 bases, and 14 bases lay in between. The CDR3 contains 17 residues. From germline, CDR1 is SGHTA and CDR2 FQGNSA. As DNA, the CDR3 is TGTGCCAGCAGCTTACGGTCAACAGGGAGCTCCTACAATGAGCAGTTCTTC. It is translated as CASSLRSTGSSYNEQFF. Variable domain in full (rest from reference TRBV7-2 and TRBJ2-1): GAGVSQSPSNKVTEKGKDVELRCDPISGHTALYWYRQSLGQGLEFLIYFQGNSAPDKSGLPSDRFSAERTGGSVSTLTIQRTQQEDSAVYLCASSLRSTGSSYNEQFFGPGTRLTVL.

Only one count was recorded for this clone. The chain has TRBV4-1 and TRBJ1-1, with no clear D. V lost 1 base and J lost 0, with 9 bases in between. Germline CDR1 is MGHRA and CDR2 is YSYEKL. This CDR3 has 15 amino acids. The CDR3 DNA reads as TGCGCCAGCAGCCAAGGAGCCCAGGTGAACACTGAAGCTTTCTTT. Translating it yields CASSQGAQVNTEAFF.

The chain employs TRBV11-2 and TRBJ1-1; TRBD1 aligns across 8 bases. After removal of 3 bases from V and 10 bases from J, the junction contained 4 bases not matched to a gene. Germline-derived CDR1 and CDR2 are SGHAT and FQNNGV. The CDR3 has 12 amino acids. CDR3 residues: CASSLGQGAAFF. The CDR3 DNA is TGTGCCAGCAGCTTGGGCCAGGGGGCAGCTTTCTTT.

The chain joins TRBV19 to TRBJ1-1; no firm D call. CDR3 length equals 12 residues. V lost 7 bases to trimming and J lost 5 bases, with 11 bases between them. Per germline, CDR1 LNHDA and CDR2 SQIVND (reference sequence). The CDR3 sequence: CASTTTGTEAFF. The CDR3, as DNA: TGTGCCAGTACTACGACTGGGACTGAAGCTTTCTTT.

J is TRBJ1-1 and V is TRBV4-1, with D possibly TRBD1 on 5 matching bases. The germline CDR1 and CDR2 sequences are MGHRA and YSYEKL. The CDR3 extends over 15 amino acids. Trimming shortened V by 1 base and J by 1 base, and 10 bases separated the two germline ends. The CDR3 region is CASSQVGTGNTEAFF. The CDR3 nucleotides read TGCGCCAGCAGCCAAGTTGGGACTGGGAACACTGAAGCTTTCTTT.

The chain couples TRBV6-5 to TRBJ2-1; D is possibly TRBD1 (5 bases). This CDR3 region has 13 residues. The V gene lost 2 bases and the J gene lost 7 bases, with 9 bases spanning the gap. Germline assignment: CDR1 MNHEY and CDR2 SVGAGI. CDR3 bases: TGTGCCAGCAGTTACGAAGGGGCTAATGAGCAGTTCTTC. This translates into CASSYEGANEQFF.

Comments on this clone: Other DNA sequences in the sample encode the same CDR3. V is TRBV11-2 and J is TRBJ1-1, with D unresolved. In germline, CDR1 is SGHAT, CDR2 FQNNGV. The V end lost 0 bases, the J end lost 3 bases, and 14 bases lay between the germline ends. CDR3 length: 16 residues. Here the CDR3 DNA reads TGTGCCAGCAGCTTAGACAGAGGGCGGGGTGACACTGAAGCTTTCTTT. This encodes CASSLDRGRGDTEAFF.

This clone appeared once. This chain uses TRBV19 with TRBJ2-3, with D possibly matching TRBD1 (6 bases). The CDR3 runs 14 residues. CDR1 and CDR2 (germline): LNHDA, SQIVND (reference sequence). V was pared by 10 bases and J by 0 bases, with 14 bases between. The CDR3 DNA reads TGTGCCACAAAACCGGGACAAAGCACAGATACGCAGTATTTT. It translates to CATKPGQSTDTQYF.

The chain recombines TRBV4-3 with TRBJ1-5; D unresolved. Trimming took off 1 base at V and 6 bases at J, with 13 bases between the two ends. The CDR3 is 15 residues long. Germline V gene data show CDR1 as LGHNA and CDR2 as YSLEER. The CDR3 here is CASSQALVGSQPQHF. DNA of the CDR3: TGCGCCAGCAGCCAAGCTCTTGTGGGGAGTCAGCCCCAGCATTTT.

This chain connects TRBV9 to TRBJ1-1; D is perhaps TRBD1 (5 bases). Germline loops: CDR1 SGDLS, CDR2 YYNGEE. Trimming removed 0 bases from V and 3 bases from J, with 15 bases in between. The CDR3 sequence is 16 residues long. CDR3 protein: CASSVGGGGLDTEAFF. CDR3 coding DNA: TGTGCCAGCAGCGTAGGAGGCGGGGGGTTGGACACTGAAGCTTTCTTT.

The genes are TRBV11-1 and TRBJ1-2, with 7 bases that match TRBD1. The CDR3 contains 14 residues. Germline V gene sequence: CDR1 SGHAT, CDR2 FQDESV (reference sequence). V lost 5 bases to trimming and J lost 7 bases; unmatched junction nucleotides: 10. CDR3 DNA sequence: TGTGCCAGCAGCCACGGGACAGCCGGGGGTGGCTACACCTTC. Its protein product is CASSHGTAGGGYTF. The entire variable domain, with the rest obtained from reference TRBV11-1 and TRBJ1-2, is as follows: EAEVAQSPRYKITEKSQAVAFWCDPISGHATLYWYRQILGQGPELLVQFQDESVVDDSQLPKDRFSAERLKGVDSTLKIQPAELGDSAMYLCASSHGTAGGGYTFGSGTRLTVV.

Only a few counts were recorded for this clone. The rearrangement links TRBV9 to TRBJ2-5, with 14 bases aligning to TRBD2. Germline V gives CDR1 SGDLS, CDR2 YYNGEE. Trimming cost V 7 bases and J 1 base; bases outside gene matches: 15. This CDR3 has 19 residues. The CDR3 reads CASGLGTSGSSAVQETQYF. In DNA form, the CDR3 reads TGTGCCAGCGGGTTGGGGACTAGCGGGAGCAGTGCGGTCCAAGAGACCCAGTACTTC.